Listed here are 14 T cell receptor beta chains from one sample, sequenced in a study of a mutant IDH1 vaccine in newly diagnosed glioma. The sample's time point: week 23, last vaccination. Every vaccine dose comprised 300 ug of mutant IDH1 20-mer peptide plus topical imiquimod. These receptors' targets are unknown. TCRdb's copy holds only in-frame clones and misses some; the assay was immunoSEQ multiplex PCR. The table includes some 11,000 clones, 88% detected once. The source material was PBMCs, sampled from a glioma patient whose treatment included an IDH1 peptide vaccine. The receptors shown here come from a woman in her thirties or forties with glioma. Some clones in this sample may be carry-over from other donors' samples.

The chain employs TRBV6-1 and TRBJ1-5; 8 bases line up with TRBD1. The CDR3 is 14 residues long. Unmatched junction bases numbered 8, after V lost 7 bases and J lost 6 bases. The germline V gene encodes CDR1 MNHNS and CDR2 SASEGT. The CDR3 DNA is TGTGCCAGCACCCTCGACAGGGGCGCTCAGCCCCAGCATTTT. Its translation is CASTLDRGAQPQHF.

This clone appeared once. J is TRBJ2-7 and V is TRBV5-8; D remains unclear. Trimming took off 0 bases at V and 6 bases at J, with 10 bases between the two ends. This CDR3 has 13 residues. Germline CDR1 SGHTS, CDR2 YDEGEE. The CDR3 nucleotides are TGTGCCAGCAGCTTGGCGCAGTCATTCGAGCAGTACTTC. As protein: CASSLAQSFEQYF.

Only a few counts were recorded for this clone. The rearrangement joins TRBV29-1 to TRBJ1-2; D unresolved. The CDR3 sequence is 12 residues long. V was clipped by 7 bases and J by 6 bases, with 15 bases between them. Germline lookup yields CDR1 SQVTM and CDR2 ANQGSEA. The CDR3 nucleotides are TGCAGCGGGACCCCAGGTGGGGATGGCTACACCTTC. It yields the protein CSGTPGGDGYTF.

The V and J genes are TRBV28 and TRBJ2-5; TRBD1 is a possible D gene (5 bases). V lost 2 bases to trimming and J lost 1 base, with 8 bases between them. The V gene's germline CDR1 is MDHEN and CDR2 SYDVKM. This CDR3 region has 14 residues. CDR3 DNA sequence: TGTGCCAGCAGTTTAACTGGGGCCCAAGAGACCCAGTACTTC. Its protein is CASSLTGAQETQYF.

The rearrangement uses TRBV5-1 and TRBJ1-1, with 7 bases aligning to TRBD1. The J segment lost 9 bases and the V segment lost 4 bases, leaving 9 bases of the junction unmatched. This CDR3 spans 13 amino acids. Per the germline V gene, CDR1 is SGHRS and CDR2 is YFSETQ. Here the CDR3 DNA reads TGCGCCAGCAGCACACCGGACAGGACCCAAGCTTTCTTT. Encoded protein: CASSTPDRTQAFF.

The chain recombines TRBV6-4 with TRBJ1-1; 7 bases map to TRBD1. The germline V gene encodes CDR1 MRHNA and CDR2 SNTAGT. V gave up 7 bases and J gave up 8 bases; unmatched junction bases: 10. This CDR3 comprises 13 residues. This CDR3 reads CASTPGGFGEAFF. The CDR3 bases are TGTGCCAGCACCCCAGGGGGGTTCGGGGAAGCTTTCTTT.

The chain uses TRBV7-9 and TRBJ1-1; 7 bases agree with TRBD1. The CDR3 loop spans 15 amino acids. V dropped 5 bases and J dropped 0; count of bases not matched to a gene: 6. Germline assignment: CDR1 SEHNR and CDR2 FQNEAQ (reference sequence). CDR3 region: CASSQTGQVNTEAFF. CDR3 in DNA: TGTGCCAGCAGCCAGACAGGGCAGGTGAACACTGAAGCTTTCTTT.

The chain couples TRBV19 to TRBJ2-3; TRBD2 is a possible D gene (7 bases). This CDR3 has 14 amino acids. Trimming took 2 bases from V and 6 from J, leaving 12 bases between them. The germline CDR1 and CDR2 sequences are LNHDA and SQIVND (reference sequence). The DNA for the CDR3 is TGTGCCAGTAGTATACGGGGGGCTTGGGATACGCAGTATTTT. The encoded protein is CASSIRGAWDTQYF.

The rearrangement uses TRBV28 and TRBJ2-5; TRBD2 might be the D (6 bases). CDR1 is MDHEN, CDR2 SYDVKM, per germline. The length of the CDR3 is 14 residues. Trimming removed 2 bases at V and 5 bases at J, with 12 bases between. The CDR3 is CASSLGGPGETQYF. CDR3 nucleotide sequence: TGTGCCAGCAGTTTAGGAGGGCCGGGGGAGACCCAGTACTTC.

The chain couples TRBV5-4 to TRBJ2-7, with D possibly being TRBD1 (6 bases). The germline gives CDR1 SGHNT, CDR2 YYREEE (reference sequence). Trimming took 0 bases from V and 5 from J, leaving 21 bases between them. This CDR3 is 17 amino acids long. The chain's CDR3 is CASSLGGGYQGTHEQYF. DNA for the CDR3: TGTGCCAGCAGCTTGGGAGGTGGTTACCAGGGGACCCACGAGCAGTACTTC.

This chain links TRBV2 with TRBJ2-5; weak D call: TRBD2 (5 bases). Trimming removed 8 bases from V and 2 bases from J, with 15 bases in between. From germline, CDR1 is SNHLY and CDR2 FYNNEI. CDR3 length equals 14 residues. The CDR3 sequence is CASFVREIQETQYF. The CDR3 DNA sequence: TGTGCCAGCTTTGTGAGGGAGATTCAAGAGACCCAGTACTTC.

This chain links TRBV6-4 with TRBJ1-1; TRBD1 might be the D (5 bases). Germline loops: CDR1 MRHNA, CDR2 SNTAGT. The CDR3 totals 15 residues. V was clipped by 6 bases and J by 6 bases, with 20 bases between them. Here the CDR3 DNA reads TGTGCCAGCAGCCTGACACCAGGGCCCGGGGCTGAAGCTTTCTTT. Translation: CASSLTPGPGAEAFF.

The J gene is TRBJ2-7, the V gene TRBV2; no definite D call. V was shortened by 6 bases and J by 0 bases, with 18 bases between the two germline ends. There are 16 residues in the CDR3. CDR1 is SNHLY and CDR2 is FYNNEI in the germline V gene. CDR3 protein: CASRDRPLASSYEQYF. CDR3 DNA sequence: TGTGCCAGCAGAGACCGCCCCCTCGCTAGCTCCTACGAGCAGTACTTC. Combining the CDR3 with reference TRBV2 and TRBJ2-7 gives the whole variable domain EPEVTQTPSHQVTQMGQEVILRCVPISNHLYFYWYRQILGQKVEFLVSFYNNEISEKSEIFDDQFSVERPDGSNFTLKIRSTKLEDSAMYFCASRDRPLASSYEQYFGPGTRLTVT.

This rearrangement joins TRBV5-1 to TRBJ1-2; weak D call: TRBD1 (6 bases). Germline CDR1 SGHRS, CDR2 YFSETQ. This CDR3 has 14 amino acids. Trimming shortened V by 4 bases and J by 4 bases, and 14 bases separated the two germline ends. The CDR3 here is CASSPTTGIYGYTF. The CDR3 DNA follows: TGCGCCAGCAGCCCAACAACAGGGATCTATGGCTACACCTTC.